Here is one T cell receptor beta chain with its context. Its specificity is not known. The ends lost 7 bases at V and 3 bases at J; junction bases unmatched: 8. The CDR3 has 14 amino acids. These data originate in a study of T-cell memory formation after mild COVID-19. Study summary: TCR clusters were mostly donor specific.

A single record per CDR3 protein comes from TCRdb applying MiXCR to the 5' RACE reads. The profile shows hundreds of thousands of distinct CDR3 sequences, around 27% of them singletons. General study points: Prior to infection, memory already included some responding clones, suggesting cross-reactive memory joined. A second wave of clones peaked on day 37, and their SARS-CoV-2 specificity went unconfirmed. Shrinking CD4+ clones were chiefly CM and EM; CD8+ ones were chiefly EMRA.

This receptor was taken from an adult woman who had mild COVID-19 (a few samples of this study predate the infection). Cell type and time point are not known. This sequence joins TRBV12-3 or TRBV12-4 and TRBJ2-7, with 8 positions matching TRBD1. The sample was PBMCs or a T cell subset sorted from them (not recorded which). CDR3 sequence: CASTGQGSYYEQYF. CDR3 nucleotides: TGTGCCAGCACCGGACAGGGTTCCTACTACGAGCAGTACTTC.